This T cell receptor (beta chain) came from a study of T-cell reconstitution after alpha-beta-depleted transplantation in children. The CDR3 totals 13 residues. Germline assignment: CDR1 ENHRY and CDR2 SYGVKD. The ends were cut back, 0 bases at V and 10 bases at J, with 10 bases in the middle. Library preparation (for TCRbeta) was performed with unique molecular identifiers. TCRdb ran MiXCR on the PCR reads and lists one entry per CDR3 protein. The sample has about 580,000 distinct CDR3 sequences; 25% to 30% are singletons. This clonotype has only a few counts. The sample consisted of PBMCs, taken before TCRalphabeta/CD19-depleted stem cell transplant. This chain links TRBV10-3 with TRBJ2-1, with D possibly called TRBD1 or TRBD2 (6 bases each). This receptor was obtained from a boy under two years old with Wiskott-Aldrich syndrome, due to receive a stem cell transplant. The DNA of the CDR3 is TGTGCCATCAGTGAGTCAGGGGGGATAGAGCAGTTCTTC. It yields the protein CAISESGGIEQFF.